Listed below are T cell receptor beta chains from one sample, sequenced in a study of vaccination effects on CD4 cells after COVID-19. Sequencing was performed with immunoSEQ multiplex PCR; in TCRdb, only in-frame clones are kept and a portion is missing. The sample gives under 40,000 clones, approximately 67% of which show up once; 4% to 4.5% is in the top ten. No antigen has been assigned to these receptors. The source was CD4+ T cells from PBMCs cultured without peptide, collected before COVID-19 vaccination. These receptors originate from a human donor who received a COVID-19 vaccine. The conserved cysteine and the conserved F or W are not part of the CDR3 here. Not all rows give a size; the values are once, few, many and, for expanded clones, a class.

clone_size j_call v_call cdr3_aa
- TRBJ1-4 TRBV5-1 ASSLLTDEKLF
- TRBJ2-5 TRBV19 ASSSTAGPETQY
once TRBJ2-7 TRBV5-4 ASSIYGTYEQY
- TRBJ2-5 TRBV7-9 ASSLAVETQY
- TRBJ2-1 TRBV20-1 SASRLARGEQF
- TRBJ2-3 TRBV5-4 ASSPAGGRTDTQY
- TRBJ1-2 TRBV3-1/TRBV3-2 ASSSTGTGDGNYGYT
- TRBJ1-2 TRBV6-5 ASSYSSGGAYGYT
- TRBJ2-7 TRBV11-2 ASSLYTGKVGSYEQY
- TRBJ2-5 TRBV29-1 SAHSGSQETQY
- TRBJ1-6 TRBV24-1 ATSDRVRDRASPLH
- TRBJ2-1 TRBV2 ASQDGSGGSYNEQF
- TRBJ1-2 TRBV5-6 ASSTQGVFSYGYT
- TRBJ2-7 TRBV5-1 ASSPGTHSYEQY
- TRBJ1-3 TRBV28 ASRARRQGGSGNTIY
few TRBJ2-7 TRBV28 ASSQSGTYEQY
once TRBJ2-5 TRBV7-6 ASSQGGLVVETQY
- TRBJ1-1 TRBV6-5 ASSFVWVRRAEAF
- TRBJ1-1 TRBV5-1 ASSLALRAGAF
few TRBJ2-7 TRBV5-4 ASSFPHGDEQY
- TRBJ1-5 TRBV5-1 ASSESPGLYQPQH
- TRBJ2-3 TRBV5-1 ASSRGVADSTDTQY
- TRBJ2-3 TRBV25-1 ASSATSTSVEY
- TRBJ1-1 TRBV5-1 ASSLETDMNTEAF
- TRBJ2-5 TRBV4-2 ASSRDSGGETQY
- TRBJ2-7 TRBV23-1 ASSQSAGTGGACEQY
- TRBJ2-5 TRBV5-1 ASSRSGREETQY
once TRBJ2-5 TRBV5-1 ASSLEQETQY
few TRBJ1-1 TRBV6-5 ASSYQGQANTEAF
- TRBJ1-4 TRBV6-5 ASSSGGSGGEKLF
- TRBJ1-5 TRBV24-1 ATSDRSQGSGQPQH
- TRBJ2-1 TRBV3-1/TRBV3-2 ASSQKGGGDNEQF
- TRBJ2-7 TRBV6-4 ASSAKAGTGFFEQY
- TRBJ2-1 TRBV24-1 ATSGTSAGPWDSYNEQF
- TRBJ2-5 TRBV18 ASSQETQY
- TRBJ1-2 TRBV19 ASSPPGAGGYT
- TRBJ2-3 TRBV4-1 ASSQDSRGTDTQY
- TRBJ2-5 TRBV7-9 ASSSRTGAGTQY
- TRBJ1-5 TRBV2 ASTRSEEGNQPQH
- TRBJ2-7 TRBV10-3 AIKGEGAEDYEQY
- TRBJ1-1 TRBV10-3 AISAASQNTEAF
- TRBJ1-1 TRBV19 ASSTGRENTEAF
- TRBJ1-5 TRBV6-5 ASSRSEGGGQPQH
- TRBJ2-2 TRBV6-5 ATIVGSNTGELF
- TRBJ1-2 TRBV3-1/TRBV3-2 ASSPPDRAFGYT
- TRBJ1-4 TRBV27 ASTLRATNEKLF
- TRBJ1-5 TRBV11-2 ASSLDLKGYQPQH
- TRBJ1-6 TRBV19 ASSIVTDSPLH
- TRBJ1-2 TRBV12-3/TRBV12-4 ASSLASAGGYT
- TRBJ1-6 TRBV19 ASSIGTGALNSPLH
- TRBJ2-3 TRBV9 ASSLTRYSTDTQY
- TRBJ1-2 TRBV28 ASSFTGGYGYT
- TRBJ2-1 TRBV18 ASSPGLAGVGGYNEQF
- TRBJ1-2 TRBV19 ASSIYDSYYGYT
- TRBJ2-1 TRBV28 ASSTGTSGGVKQF